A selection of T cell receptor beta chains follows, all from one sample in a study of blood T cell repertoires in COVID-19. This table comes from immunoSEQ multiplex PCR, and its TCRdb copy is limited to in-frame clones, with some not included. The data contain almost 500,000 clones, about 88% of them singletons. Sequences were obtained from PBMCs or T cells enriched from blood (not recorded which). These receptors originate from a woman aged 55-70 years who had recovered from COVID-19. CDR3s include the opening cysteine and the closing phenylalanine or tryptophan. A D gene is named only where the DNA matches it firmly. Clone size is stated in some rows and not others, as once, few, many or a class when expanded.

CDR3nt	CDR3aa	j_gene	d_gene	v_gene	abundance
TGTGCCACTCAGGGTAACACCGGGGAGCTGTTTTTT	CATQGNTGELFF	TRBJ2-2	-	TRBV6-5	-
TGTGCCAGCAGCCACGGCGGTAGCAATCAGCCCCAGCATTTT	CASSHGGSNQPQHF	TRBJ1-5	-	TRBV3-1/TRBV3-2	-
TGTGCCTGGGGGACAGGCGGTCTTAGCAATCAGCCCCAGCATTTT	CAWGTGGLSNQPQHF	TRBJ1-5	TRBD1	TRBV30	-
TGTGCCAGCAGCCAAGGGACACTGGGAAACACCATATATTTT	CASSQGTLGNTIYF	TRBJ1-3	-	TRBV7-9	few
TGTGCCAGCAGGCGGGGGGCCGGGGAGCTGTTTTTT	CASRRGAGELFF	TRBJ2-2	TRBD2	TRBV12-3/TRBV12-4	-
TGCGCCAGCAATCTTGGAGGGACTAATGAAAAACTGTTTTTT	CASNLGGTNEKLFF	TRBJ1-4	-	TRBV5-1	-
TGTGCCAGTAGTCCAGCGGGGAGCTCCTACGAGCAGTACTTC	CASSPAGSSYEQYF	TRBJ2-7	TRBD2	TRBV19	few
TGTGCCAGCAGTGATGCAGGGGGAGCCTACGAGCAGTACTTC	CASSDAGGAYEQYF	TRBJ2-7	TRBD1	TRBV2	-
TGTGCCAGCAGCGCCGACAGTTACAATGAGCAGTTCTTC	CASSADSYNEQFF	TRBJ2-1	-	TRBV2	-
TGTGCCAGTACGAGGCAGGGAAGGAGCTCCTATAATTCACCCCTCCACTTT	CASTRQGRSSYNSPLHF	TRBJ1-6	-	TRBV19	-
TGTGCCAGCAGGGGACAGGGGCAGACCCAGTACTTC	CASRGQGQTQYF	TRBJ2-5	TRBD1	TRBV2	-
TGTGCCAGCAGCTTATTGGAGAATGGTGGCTACACCTTC	CASSLLENGGYTF	TRBJ1-2	-	TRBV7-2	few
TGTGCCGTCGGGACAGGGGAAGGCACTGAAGCTTTCTTT	CAVGTGEGTEAFF	TRBJ1-1	TRBD1	TRBV10-3	-
TGTGCCAGCTCACCAGTCCCAGGGGGCTCTGGAAACACCATATATTTT	CASSPVPGGSGNTIYF	TRBJ1-3	TRBD1	TRBV18	-
TGTGCCAGCGGGACTCGGCGGGAAAAACTGTTTTTT	CASGTRREKLFF	TRBJ1-4	-	TRBV12-3/TRBV12-4	-
TGTGCTAGTGGTTTGGTAGGCAGCGACAATCAGCCCCAGCATTTT	CASGLVGSDNQPQHF	TRBJ1-5	-	TRBV12-5	-
TGCAGTGCTAGTTCCAGAAACTATGGCTACACCTTC	CSASSRNYGYTF	TRBJ1-2	-	TRBV20-1	-
TGCGTGAGCGGGGGGGCCTACAATGAGCAGTTCTTC	CVSGGAYNEQFF	TRBJ2-1	TRBD2	TRBV6-5	-
TGTGCCAGCAGGGGGGACAGGGGGCGAGAAAAACTGTTTTTT	CASRGDRGREKLFF	TRBJ1-4	TRBD1	TRBV2	few
TGTGCCAGCAGCTTACGGGGTGGAAGCACTGAAGCTTTCTTT	CASSLRGGSTEAFF	TRBJ1-1	-	TRBV5-4	-
TGTGCCAGCAGCCCCGAGAGAGATAATTCACCCCTCCACTTT	CASSPERDNSPLHF	TRBJ1-6	-	TRBV7-2	-
TGCGCCAGCAGTTCAGGAACAACTAATGAAAAACTGTTTTTT	CASSSGTTNEKLFF	TRBJ1-4	-	TRBV10-1	-
TGCGCCAGCAGCCAATTCCAGGGGGACACCGGGGAGCTGTTTTTT	CASSQFQGDTGELFF	TRBJ2-2	TRBD1	TRBV4-1	-
TGCAGCGTGAGGACAGGGGCCGAGCAGTACTTC	CSVRTGAEQYF	TRBJ2-7	TRBD1	TRBV29-1	-
TGTGCCAGCAGTGTCCACTCCCTTACGAGTTCACCCCTCCACTTT	CASSVHSLTSSPLHF	TRBJ1-6	-	TRBV2	once
TGTGCCAGCAGCTTAGGGCCGGACAGGCAAGCTGGCTACACCTTC	CASSLGPDRQAGYTF	TRBJ1-2	TRBD1	TRBV11-2	-
TGTGCCACCAGTGATTCGGTCGGGACAAGGGTTACCGGGGAGCTGTTTTTT	CATSDSVGTRVTGELFF	TRBJ2-2	-	TRBV24-1	-
TGCAGCGTTGAAGAGGGACAGGCCGGGGAGCTGTTTTTT	CSVEEGQAGELFF	TRBJ2-2	TRBD1	TRBV29-1	-
TGCGCCAGCAGCTTGCGCCCCCGGGACAACCTAAACACCGGGGAGCTGTTTTTT	CASSLRPRDNLNTGELFF	TRBJ2-2	-	TRBV5-1	-
TGCGCCAGCAGCGTCGGGACAGGGTGGACTGAAGCTTTCTTT	CASSVGTGWTEAFF	TRBJ1-1	TRBD1	TRBV5-1	-
TGCGCCAGCAGCCAAGCGTTGAATCGGGACAGGGTTTATGGCTACACCTTC	CASSQALNRDRVYGYTF	TRBJ1-2	TRBD1	TRBV4-1	-
TGTGCCAGCAGCAACAAGTGGGGGGATCAGCCCCAGCATTTT	CASSNKWGDQPQHF	TRBJ1-5	-	TRBV5-8	-
TGCAGCGTTCCCGGGACAGGGTCCTCTAACTATGGCTACACCTTC	CSVPGTGSSNYGYTF	TRBJ1-2	TRBD1	TRBV29-1	many